This TCR beta chain was found in a study of Ad26.COV2.S vaccination and SARS-CoV-2 variants. Study-wide background: Once or twice, 56 days apart, Ad26.COV2.S was delivered intramuscularly.

A note on this clone: Its antigen is currently unknown.

Study-wide points: Total T cell responses may have been underestimated by the TCR breadth and depth analyses.

The table came from immunoSEQ multiplex PCR; TCRdb's copy has only in-frame clones and leaves some out. The data show around 300,000 clones, with around 89% seen just once and around 4.5% held by the top ten. Documented treatment: around 19 received Ad26.COV2.S at low or high dose, single or two shots; 5 received placebo; per-sample allocation not given. Samples were taken on day 63 after the first vaccine or placebo injection. A Boston adult aged 18-55 years was the donor. The germline V gene has CDR1 SQVTM and CDR2 ANQGSEA. Between the trimmed V and J ends, which lost 7 bases and 7 bases, there was a span of 13 bases. The CDR3 sequence is 12 residues long.

This clonotype originated in a person between 18 and 59 years old who received the Ad26.COV2.S COVID-19 vaccine or a placebo. The chain recombines TRBV29-1 with TRBJ1-4; TRBD1 might be the D (5 bases). The sequencing used peripheral blood, collected in a trial of Ad26.COV2.S vaccine versus placebo. In DNA form, the CDR3 reads TGCAGCGCCTTTCAGGGCGGTGAAAAACTGTTTTTT. Its protein product is CSAFQGGEKLFF.